This paragraph reports one TCR beta chain. The data originate from a study of blood T cell repertoires in COVID-19. Study at large: Samples of COVID-19 (acute and convalescent) were obtained from the United States, Italy and Spain. The analysed material was cDNA or gDNA that came from T cells, B-cell-depleted T cells, or PBMCs.

The CDR3 extends over 14 amino acids. Per the germline V gene, CDR1 is KGHDR and CDR2 is SFDVKD. The germline V and J ends were trimmed by 3 bases and 3 bases, with 8 bases remaining between them. Seattle patients were enrolled while actively infected and followed longitudinally. Original analysis: Amplification of reference gene primers provided the estimated nucleated cell counts. TCRdb keeps only in-frame clones here, not all; method: immunoSEQ multiplex PCR. That table furnishes V, J and clone size, whereas the DNA furnished D and trimming. The repertoire holds 89,000 or so clones, with 70% to 90% as singletons.

Sequencing was carried out using peripheral blood. The chain links TRBV24-1 to TRBJ1-3, with D possibly being TRBD1 (6 bases). The clonotype was recovered from a man aged 50 or older with COVID-19, enrolled during active disease. The CDR3 DNA follows: TGTGCCACCAGTGATCCAGGGGTTGGAAACACCATATATTTT. Protein sequence: CATSDPGVGNTIYF.